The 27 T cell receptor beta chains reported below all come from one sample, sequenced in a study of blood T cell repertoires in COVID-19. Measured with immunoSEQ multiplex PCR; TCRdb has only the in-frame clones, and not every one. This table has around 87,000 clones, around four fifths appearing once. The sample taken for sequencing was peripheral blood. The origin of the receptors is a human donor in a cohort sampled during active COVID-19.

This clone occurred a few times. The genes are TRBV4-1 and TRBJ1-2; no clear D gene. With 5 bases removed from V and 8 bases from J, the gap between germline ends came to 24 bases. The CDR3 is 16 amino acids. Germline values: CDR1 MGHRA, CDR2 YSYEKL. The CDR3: CASSDPKRWPLGGYTF. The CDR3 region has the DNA TGCGCCAGCAGCGACCCCAAGAGGTGGCCTCTCGGCGGCTACACCTTC.

The CDR3 coding sequence is TGTGCCAGCAGTTCTAGCGGGAGGGGAGATACGCAGTATTTT. Protein product: CASSSSGRGDTQYF. This chain uses TRBV28 with TRBJ2-3; 12 bases match TRBD2. Germline lookup yields CDR1 MDHEN and CDR2 SYDVKM. The CDR3 is 14 amino acids. V shed 4 bases and J 5 bases; nucleotides not matched to a gene: 1.

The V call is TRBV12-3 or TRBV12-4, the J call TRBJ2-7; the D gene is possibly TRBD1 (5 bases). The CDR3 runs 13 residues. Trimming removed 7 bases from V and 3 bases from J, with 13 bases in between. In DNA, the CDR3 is TGTGCCAGCAAACAGGATAGTAGCTACGAGCAGTACTTC. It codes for CASKQDSSYEQYF.

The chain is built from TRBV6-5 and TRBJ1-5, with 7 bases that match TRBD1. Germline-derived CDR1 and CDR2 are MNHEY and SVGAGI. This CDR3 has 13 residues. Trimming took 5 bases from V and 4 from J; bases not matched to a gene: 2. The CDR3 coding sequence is TGTGCCAGCAGTCAACAGGGGAATCAGCCCCAGCATTTT. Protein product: CASSQQGNQPQHF.

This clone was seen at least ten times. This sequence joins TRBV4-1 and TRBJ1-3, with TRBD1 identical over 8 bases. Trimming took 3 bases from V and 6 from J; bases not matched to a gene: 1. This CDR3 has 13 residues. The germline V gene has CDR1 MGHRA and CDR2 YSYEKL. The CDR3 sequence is CASSQTGENTIYF. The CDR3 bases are TGCGCCAGCAGCCAGACAGGGGAAAACACCATATATTTT.

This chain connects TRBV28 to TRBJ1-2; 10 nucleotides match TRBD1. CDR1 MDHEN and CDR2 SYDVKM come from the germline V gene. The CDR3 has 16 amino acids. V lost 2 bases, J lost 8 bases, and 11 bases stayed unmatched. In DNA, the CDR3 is TGTGCCAGCAGTTTAAGGGGGACAGGGGCCTATGAGGGCTACACCTTC. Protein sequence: CASSLRGTGAYEGYTF.

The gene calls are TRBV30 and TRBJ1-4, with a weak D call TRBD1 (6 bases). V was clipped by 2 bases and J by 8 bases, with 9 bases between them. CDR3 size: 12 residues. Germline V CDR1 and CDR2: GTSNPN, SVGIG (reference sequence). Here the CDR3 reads CAWSWGREKLFF. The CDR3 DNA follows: TGTGCCTGGAGTTGGGGGCGAGAAAAACTGTTTTTT.

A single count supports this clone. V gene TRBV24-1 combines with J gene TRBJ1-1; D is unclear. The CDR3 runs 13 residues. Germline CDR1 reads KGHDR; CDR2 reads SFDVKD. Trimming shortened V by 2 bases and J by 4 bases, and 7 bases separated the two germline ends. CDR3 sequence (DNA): TGTGCCACCAGTGATTCCAGGTTCACTGAAGCTTTCTTT. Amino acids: CATSDSRFTEAFF.

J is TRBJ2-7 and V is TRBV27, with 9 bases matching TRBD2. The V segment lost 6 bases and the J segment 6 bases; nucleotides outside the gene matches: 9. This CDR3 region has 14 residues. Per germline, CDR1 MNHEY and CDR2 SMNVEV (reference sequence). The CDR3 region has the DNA TGTGCCAGCAGCTTAGCGGGAGAGGTTAGCGAGCAGTACTTC. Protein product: CASSLAGEVSEQYF.

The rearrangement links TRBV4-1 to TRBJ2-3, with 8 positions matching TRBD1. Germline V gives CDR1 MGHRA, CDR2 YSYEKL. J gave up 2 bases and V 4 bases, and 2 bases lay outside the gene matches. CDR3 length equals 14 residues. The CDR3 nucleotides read TGCGCCAGCAGCCGGACAGGGCCCACAGATACGCAGTATTTT. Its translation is CASSRTGPTDTQYF.

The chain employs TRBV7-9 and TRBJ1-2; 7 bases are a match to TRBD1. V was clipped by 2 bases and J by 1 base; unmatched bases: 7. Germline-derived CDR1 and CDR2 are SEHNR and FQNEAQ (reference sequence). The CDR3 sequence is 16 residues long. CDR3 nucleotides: TGTGCCAGCAGCTTACCGGGACAGCTGGTTAACTATGGCTACACCTTC. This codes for CASSLPGQLVNYGYTF.

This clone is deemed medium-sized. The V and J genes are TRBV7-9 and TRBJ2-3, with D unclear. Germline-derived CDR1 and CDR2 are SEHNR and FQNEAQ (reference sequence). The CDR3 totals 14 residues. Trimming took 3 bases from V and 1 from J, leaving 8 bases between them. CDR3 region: CASSFNSGTDTQYF. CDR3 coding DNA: TGTGCCAGCAGCTTCAACAGTGGCACAGATACGCAGTATTTT.

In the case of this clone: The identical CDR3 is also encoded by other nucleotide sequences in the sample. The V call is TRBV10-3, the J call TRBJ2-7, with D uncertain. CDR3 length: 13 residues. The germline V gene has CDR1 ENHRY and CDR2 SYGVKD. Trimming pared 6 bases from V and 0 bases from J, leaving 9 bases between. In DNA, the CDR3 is TGTGCCATCAGCTCAGGATCCTCCTACGAGCAGTACTTC. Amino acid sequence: CAISSGSSYEQYF.

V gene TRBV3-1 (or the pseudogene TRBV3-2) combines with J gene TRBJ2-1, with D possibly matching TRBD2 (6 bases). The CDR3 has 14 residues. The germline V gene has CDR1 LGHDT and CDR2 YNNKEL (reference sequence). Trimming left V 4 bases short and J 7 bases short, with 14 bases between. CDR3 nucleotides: TGTGCCAGCAGCCGGGGGGAAAGTCTGAATGAGCAGTTCTTC. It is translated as CASSRGESLNEQFF.

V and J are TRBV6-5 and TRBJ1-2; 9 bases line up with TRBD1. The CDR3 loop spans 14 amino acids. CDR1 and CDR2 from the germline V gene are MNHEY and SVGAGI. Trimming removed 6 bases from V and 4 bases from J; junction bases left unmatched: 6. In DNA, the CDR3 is TGTGCCAGCAGGGACAGGGGAAGAAGCTATGGCTACACCTTC. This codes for CASRDRGRSYGYTF.

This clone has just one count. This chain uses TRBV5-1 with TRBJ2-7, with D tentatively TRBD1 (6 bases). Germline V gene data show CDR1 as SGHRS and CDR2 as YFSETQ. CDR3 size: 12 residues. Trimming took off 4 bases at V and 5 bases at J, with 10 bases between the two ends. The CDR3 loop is CASSKQGDEQYF. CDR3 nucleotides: TGCGCCAGCAGCAAACAGGGCGACGAGCAGTACTTC.

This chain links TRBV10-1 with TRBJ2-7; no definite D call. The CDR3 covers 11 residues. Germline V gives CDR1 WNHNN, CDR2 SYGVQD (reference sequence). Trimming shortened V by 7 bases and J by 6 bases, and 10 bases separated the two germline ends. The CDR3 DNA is TGCGCCAGCAAGAAGAGAACCGAGCAGTACTTC. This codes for CASKKRTEQYF.

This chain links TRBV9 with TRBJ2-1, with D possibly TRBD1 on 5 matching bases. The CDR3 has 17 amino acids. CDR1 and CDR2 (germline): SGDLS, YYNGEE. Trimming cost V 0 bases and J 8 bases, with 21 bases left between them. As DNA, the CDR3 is TGTGCCAGCAGCGTAGGGAGTACCCTCCACCAGGGTGATGAGCAGTTCTTC. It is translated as CASSVGSTLHQGDEQFF.

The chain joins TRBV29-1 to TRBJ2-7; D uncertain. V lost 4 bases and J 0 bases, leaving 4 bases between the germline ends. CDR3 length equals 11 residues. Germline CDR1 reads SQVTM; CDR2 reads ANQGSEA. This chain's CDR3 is CSVASSYEQYF. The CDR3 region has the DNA TGCAGCGTTGCCAGCTCCTACGAGCAGTACTTC.

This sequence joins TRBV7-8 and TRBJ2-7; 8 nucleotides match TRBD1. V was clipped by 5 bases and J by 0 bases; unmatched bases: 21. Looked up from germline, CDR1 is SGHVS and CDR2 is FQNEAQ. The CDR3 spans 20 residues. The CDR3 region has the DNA TGTGCCAGCAGCATTGACAGGGGCGCCTTAAACTTCGCCAGCTCCTACGAGCAGTACTTC. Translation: CASSIDRGALNFASSYEQYF. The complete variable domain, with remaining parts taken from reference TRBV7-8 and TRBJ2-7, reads GAGVSQSPRYKVAKRGQDVALRCDPISGHVSLFWYQQALGQGPEFLTYFQNEAQLDKSGLPSDRFFAERPEGSVSTLKIQRTQQEDSAVYLCASSIDRGALNFASSYEQYFGPGTRLTVT.

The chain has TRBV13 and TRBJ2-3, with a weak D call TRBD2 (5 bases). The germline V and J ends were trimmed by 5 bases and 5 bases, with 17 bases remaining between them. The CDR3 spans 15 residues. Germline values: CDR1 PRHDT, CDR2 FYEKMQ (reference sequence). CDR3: CASSRPAGTGDTQYF. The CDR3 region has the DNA TGTGCCAGCAGCCGCCCGGCGGGTACCGGAGATACGCAGTATTTT.

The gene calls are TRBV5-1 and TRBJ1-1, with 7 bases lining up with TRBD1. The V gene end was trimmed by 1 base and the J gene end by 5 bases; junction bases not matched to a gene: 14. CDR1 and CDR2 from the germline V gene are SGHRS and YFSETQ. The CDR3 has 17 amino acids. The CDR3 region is CASSLIELRQGATEAFF. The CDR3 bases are TGCGCCAGCAGCTTGATCGAACTGAGACAGGGTGCGACTGAAGCTTTCTTT. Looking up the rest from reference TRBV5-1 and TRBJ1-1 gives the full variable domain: KAGVTQTPRYLIKTRGQQVTLSCSPISGHRSVSWYQQTPGQGLQFLFEYFSETQRNKGNFPGRFSGRQFSNSRSEMNVSTLELGDSALYLCASSLIELRQGATEAFFGQGTRLTVV.

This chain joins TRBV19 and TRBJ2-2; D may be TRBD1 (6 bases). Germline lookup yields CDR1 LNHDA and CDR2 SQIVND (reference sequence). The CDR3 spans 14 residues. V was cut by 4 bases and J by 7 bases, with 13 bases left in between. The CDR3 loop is CASSTQGVSGELFF. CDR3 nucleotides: TGTGCCAGTAGTACACAGGGTGTCAGCGGGGAGCTGTTTTTT. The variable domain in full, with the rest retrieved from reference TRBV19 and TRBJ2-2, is DGGITQSPKYLFRKEGQNVTLSCEQNLNHDAMYWYRQDPGQGLRLIYYSQIVNDFQKGDIAEGYSVSREKKESFPLTVTSAQKNPTAFYLCASSTQGVSGELFFGEGSRLTVL.

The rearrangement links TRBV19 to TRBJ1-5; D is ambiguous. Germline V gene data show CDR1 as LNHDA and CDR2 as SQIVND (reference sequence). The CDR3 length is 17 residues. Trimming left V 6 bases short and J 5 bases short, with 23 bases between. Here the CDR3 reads CASRRRVLQAADQPQHF. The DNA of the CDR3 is TGTGCCAGTAGACGGAGGGTGCTTCAGGCGGCTGATCAGCCCCAGCATTTT.

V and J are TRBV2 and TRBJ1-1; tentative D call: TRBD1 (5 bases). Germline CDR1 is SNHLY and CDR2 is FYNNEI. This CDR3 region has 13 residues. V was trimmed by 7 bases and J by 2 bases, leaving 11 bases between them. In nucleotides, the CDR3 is TGTGCCAGCAAACCAGACAGAAACACTGAAGCTTTCTTT. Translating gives CASKPDRNTEAFF.

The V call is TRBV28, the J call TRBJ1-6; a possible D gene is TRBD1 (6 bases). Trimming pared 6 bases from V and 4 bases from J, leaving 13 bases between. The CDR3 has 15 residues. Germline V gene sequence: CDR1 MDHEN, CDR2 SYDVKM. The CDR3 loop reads CASSRPGHYNSPLHF. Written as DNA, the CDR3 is TGTGCCAGCAGCCGGCCGGGACATTATAATTCACCCCTCCACTTT.

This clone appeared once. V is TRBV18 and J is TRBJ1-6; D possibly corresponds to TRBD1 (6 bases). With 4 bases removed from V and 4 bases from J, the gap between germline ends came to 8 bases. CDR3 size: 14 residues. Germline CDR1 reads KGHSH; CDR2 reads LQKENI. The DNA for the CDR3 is TGTGCCAGCTCACGGGACACTTATAATTCACCCCTCCACTTT. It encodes CASSRDTYNSPLHF. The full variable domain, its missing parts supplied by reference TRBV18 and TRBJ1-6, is NAGVMQNPRHLVRRRGQEARLRCSPMKGHSHVYWYRQLPEEGLKFMVYLQKENIIDESGMPKERFSAEFPKEGPSILRIQQVVRGDSAAYFCASSRDTYNSPLHFGNGTRLTVT.